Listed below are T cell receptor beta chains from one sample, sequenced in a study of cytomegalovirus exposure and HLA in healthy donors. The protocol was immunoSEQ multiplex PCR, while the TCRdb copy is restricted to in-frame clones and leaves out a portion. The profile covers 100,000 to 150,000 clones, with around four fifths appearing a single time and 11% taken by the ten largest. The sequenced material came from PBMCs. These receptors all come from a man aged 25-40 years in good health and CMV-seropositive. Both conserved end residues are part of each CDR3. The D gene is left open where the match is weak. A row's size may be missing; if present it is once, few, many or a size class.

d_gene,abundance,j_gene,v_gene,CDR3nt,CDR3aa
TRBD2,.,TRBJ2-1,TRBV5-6,TGTGCCAGCAGCTTGTCCAGCGGGAGTAATGAGCAGTTCTTC,CASSLSSGSNEQFF
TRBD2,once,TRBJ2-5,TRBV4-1,TGCGCCAGCAGCCAAGAATCTAGCGGGAGAAGGGAGACCCAGTACTTC,CASSQESSGRRETQYF
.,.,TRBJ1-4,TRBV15,TGTGCCACCAGCAGAGATTACGTTGGTGTCGGAACTAATGAAAAACTGTTTTTT,CATSRDYVGVGTNEKLFF
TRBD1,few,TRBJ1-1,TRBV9,TGTGCCAGCAGCGCAGGGGCGAACAGGGGACTGAACACTGAAGCTTTCTTT,CASSAGANRGLNTEAFF
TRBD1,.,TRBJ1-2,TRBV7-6,TGTGCCAGCAGCCCAGGGACAGGGGGGTATGGCTACACCTTC,CASSPGTGGYGYTF
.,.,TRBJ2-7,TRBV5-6,TGTGCCAGCAGGGGGTGGGGGACTGGGTCCTACGAGCAGTACTTC,CASRGWGTGSYEQYF
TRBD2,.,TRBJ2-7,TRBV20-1,TGCAGTGCCGGGGGGTACGAGCAGTACTTC,CSAGGYEQYF
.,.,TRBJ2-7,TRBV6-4,TGTGCCAGCAGTGACTCGAGGGACTCGGGGGAGCAGTACTTC,CASSDSRDSGEQYF
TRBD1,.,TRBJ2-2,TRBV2,TGTGCCAGCAGTCCGGGACAGGGTGCCACCGGGGAGCTGTTTTTT,CASSPGQGATGELFF
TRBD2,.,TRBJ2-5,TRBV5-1,TGCGCCAGCAGCTACCTGGGCGGGGGGACAGAGACCCAGTACTTC,CASSYLGGGTETQYF
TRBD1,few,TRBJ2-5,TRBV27,TGTGCCAGCAGTAACCGCCGGGACAGACAAGAGACCCAGTACTTC,CASSNRRDRQETQYF
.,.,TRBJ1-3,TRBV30,TGTGCCTGGACCCCTCGGGGCTCTGGAAACACCATATATTTT,CAWTPRGSGNTIYF
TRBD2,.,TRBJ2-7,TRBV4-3,TGCGCCAGCAGCCAAGGGGTTTTTACCTCCGGGACTAGCGCATACGAGCAGTACTTC,CASSQGVFTSGTSAYEQYF
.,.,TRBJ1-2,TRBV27,TGTGCCAGCAGTTTAGGGGGCGAGCTTTTTGGCTACACCTTC,CASSLGGELFGYTF
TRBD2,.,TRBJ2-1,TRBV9,TGTGCCAGCAGCGCGAGGGCGGGAGGGGTAAGCTCCTACAATGAGCAGTTCTTC,CASSARAGGVSSYNEQFF
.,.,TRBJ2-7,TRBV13,TGTGCCAGCAGCCGAGGCGGATCCTCCTGGGAGCAGTACTTC,CASSRGGSSWEQYF
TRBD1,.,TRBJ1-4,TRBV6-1,TGTGCCAGCAGTGAAAACAGGGGGCTTGCAACTAATGAAAAACTGTTTTTT,CASSENRGLATNEKLFF
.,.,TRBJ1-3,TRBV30,TGTGCCTGGAGTGTAAGGGGGTTGTACTCTGGAAACACCATATATTTT,CAWSVRGLYSGNTIYF
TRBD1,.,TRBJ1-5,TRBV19,TGTGCCAGTAGTTTTGGACAGGGGGTCGCTCAGCCCCAGCATTTT,CASSFGQGVAQPQHF